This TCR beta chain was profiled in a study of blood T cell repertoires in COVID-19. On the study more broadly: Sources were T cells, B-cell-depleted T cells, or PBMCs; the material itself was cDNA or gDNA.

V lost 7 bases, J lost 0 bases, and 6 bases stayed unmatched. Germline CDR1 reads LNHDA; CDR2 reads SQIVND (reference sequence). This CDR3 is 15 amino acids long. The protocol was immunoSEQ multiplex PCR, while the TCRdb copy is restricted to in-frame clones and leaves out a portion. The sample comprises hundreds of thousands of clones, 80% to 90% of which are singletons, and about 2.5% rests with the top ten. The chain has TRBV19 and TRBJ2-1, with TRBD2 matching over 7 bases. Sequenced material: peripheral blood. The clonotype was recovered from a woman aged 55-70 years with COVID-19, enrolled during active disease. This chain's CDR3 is CASMVGGSSYNEQFF. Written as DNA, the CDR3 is TGTGCCAGTATGGTCGGCGGGAGCTCCTACAATGAGCAGTTCTTC.